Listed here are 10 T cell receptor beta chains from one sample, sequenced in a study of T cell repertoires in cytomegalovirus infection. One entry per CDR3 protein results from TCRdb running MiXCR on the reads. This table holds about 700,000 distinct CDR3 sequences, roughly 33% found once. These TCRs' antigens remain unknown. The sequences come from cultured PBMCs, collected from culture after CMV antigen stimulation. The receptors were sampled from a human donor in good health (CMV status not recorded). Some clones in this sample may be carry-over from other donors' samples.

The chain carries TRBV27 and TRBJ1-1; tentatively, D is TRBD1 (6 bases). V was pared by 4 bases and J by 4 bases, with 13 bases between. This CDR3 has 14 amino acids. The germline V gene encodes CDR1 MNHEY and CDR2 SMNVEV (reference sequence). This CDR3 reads CASSWGLQGTEAFF. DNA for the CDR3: TGTGCCAGCAGTTGGGGATTACAGGGCACTGAAGCTTTCTTT.

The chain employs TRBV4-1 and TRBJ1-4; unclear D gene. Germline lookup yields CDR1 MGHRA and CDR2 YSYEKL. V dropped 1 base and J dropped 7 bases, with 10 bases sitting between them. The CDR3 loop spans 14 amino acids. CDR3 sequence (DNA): TGCGCCAGCAGCCAAGCTATGGTGGGTGAAAAACTGTTTTTT. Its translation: CASSQAMVGEKLFF.

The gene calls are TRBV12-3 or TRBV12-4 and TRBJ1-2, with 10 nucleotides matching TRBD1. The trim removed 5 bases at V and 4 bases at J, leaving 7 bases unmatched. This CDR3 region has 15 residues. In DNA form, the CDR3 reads TGTGCCAGCAGTCTCGGGACAGGGGATTCCTATGGCTACACCTTC. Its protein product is CASSLGTGDSYGYTF.

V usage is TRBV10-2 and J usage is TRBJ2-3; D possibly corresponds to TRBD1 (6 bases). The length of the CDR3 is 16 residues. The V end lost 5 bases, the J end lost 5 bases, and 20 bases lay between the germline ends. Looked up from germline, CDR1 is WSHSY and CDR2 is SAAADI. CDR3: CASSQTGSAYLDTQYF. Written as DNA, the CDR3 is TGCGCCAGCAGTCAGACAGGCTCGGCTTACTTAGATACGCAGTATTTT.

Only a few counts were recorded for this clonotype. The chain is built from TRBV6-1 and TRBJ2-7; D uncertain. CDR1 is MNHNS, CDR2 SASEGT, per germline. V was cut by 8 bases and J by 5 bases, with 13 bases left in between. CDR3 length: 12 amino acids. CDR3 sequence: CASRTVGNEQYF. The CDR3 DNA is TGTGCCAGCCGCACGGTAGGCAACGAGCAGTACTTC.

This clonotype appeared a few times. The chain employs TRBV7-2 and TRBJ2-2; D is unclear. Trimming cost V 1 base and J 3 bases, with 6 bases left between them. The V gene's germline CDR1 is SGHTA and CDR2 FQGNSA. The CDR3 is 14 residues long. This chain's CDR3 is CASSLEMDTGELFF. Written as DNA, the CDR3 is TGTGCCAGCAGCTTAGAGATGGACACCGGGGAGCTGTTTTTT.

Here the CDR3 DNA reads TGTGCCAGCAGTTTTATGGGGGCCACTGAAGCTTTCTTT. Its protein product is CASSFMGATEAFF. The chain carries TRBV12-3 or TRBV12-4 and TRBJ1-1, with a possible D match to TRBD1 (6 bases). The CDR3 is 13 residues long. V was clipped by 3 bases and J by 4 bases, with 9 bases between them.

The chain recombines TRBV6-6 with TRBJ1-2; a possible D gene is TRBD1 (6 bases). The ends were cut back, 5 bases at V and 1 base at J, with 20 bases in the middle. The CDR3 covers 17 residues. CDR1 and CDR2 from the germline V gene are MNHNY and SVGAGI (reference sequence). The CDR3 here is CASSLDPTGDNNYGYTF. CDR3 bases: TGTGCCAGCAGTCTGGACCCGACAGGAGATAATAACTATGGCTACACCTTC.

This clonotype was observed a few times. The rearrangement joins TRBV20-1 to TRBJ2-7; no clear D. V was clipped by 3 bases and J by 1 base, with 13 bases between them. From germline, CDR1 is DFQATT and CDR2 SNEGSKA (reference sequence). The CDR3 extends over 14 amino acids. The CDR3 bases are TGCAGTGCTAGCTCCTTGGACCGGTCCTACGAGCAGTACTTC. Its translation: CSASSLDRSYEQYF.

The DNA for the CDR3 is TGCAGTGCTAGAGCCTGGACTAGCGGTAAAAAGGAGGGCTACAATGAGCAGTTCTTC. Translated: CSARAWTSGKKEGYNEQFF. The chain uses TRBV20-1 and TRBJ2-1; TRBD2 matches at 10 bases. The CDR3 contains 19 residues. Trimming cost V 1 base and J 3 bases; bases outside gene matches: 15. The germline V gene has CDR1 DFQATT and CDR2 SNEGSKA (reference sequence).